The present T cell receptor (beta chain) was sequenced within a study of blood T cell repertoires in COVID-19. Study overall: The origin of the acute and convalescent COVID-19 samples was the United States, Italy and Spain. T cells, B-cell-depleted T cells, or PBMCs provided the cDNA or gDNA that served as material.

Trimming removed 3 bases at V and 0 bases at J, with 10 bases between. Germline CDR1 is SGHTS and CDR2 is YDEGEE. The CDR3 contains 15 residues. How the authors handled the data: Amplification with reference gene primers provided the estimates of nucleated cell counts. Data came from immunoSEQ multiplex PCR; TCRdb stores just in-frame clones and leaves some out. Clonal size and the V and J genes are those of that table, whereas D and trimming came from the DNA. This sample has about 300,000 clones; approximately 88% occur once, and the top ten carry about 6%. This chain uses TRBV5-8 with TRBJ1-5, with D possibly being TRBD1 (6 bases). The clonotype was recovered from a man younger than 35 who had recovered from COVID-19. Input material: peripheral blood. Here the CDR3 reads CASSWGTNSNQPQHF. The DNA of the CDR3 is TGTGCCAGCAGCTGGGGGACAAATAGCAATCAGCCCCAGCATTTT. Together with reference TRBV5-8 and TRBJ1-5, the CDR3 gives the full variable domain: EAGVTQSPTHLIKTRGQQATLRCSPISGHTSVYWYQQALGLGLQFLLWYDEGEERNRGNFPPRFSGRQFPNYSSELNVNALELEDSALYLCASSWGTNSNQPQHFGDGTRLSIL.